This T cell receptor beta chain appears in the sequencing data of a study of T cells in narcolepsy (dated by TCRdb to the late 2010s). In the study overall: The study enrolled patients with narcolepsy type 1 or type 2 (NT1, NT2) together with healthy control donors. The study used TCR Vbeta sequencing to track clonotypes in blood and CSF while looking for autoreactive T cells in narcolepsy patients that target self-antigens of hypocretin neurons (hypocretin, TRIB2).

V is pared back by 0 bases and J by 6 bases, with 12 bases lying between the germline termini. From a lookup of the germline V gene (reference sequence), CDR1 and CDR2 are SGHKS and YYEKEE. The CDR3 runs 15 residues from the cysteine to the phenylalanine. Only the CDR3 part of the read is kept: 45 bases, read in frame from the first base. Overall results and qualifications from the work: No sequences matching autoreactive T cell clones were contained in some blood memory CD4+ repertoires from patients and controls. In plots comparing CSF and blood CD4+ T cell clonotypes from the same patient, HCRT-specific and TRIB2-specific autoreactive clonotypes were highlighted. According to the report, autoreactive clonotypes were detected serially in the blood of the same patients and of different patients, but not in healthy controls. Numbers of sequenced blood memory CD4+ clonotypes were comparable, averaging about 39,000 in patients and 33,354 in controls.

Libraries were prepared through the immunoSEQ multiplex PCR assay. TCRdb mirrors the immuneACCESS table, restricted to in-frame sequences. Some clones are absent from its copies; in checked studies, under half trace to an unresolved V gene, and the reason for the others is unknown. This sample comprises about 21,000 clones, 90% to 95% of them detected only once. More than 0.9% of the sample goes to the ten largest clones. For TCR Vbeta sequencing, memory CD4+ T cells were sorted ex vivo from the peripheral blood of narcolepsy patients and healthy controls. Turning to this clone: It lacks a known antigen. Base qualities are not provided; no much larger clone lies one nucleotide away.

Sequencing input: CD45RA- memory CD4+ T cells from PBMCs. The intended sense of this specimen's cell subset or site label: memory T cells sorted ex vivo from peripheral blood. This TCR came from a human donor with narcolepsy. The chain employs TRBV5-5 and TRBJ1-4; the D gene identity is not certain. The DNA reads TGTGCCAGCAGCTTGGCTTCAGGTCCGTATGAAAAACTGTTTTTT. This yields the protein CASSLASGPYEKLFF.